This T cell receptor beta chain is from a study of T cell changes during pregnancy in multiple sclerosis. V shed 5 bases and J shed 8 bases, with 15 bases lying between them. Germline CDR1 reads GTSNPN; CDR2 reads SVGIG (reference sequence). This CDR3 has 12 residues. The assay was immunoSEQ multiplex PCR, and TCRdb's table has in-frame clones only and misses some. The sample holds about 100,000 clones, 85% to 95% seen once. The chain uses TRBV30 and TRBJ1-2, with D unresolved. This receptor was taken from a female donor in good health, enrolled as a control in a pregnancy study. The sequencing here drew on peripheral blood, taken in the third trimester of pregnancy. The DNA of the CDR3 is TGTGCCTGGGGCTCTACTGGGAGCGGCTACACCTTC. This sequence encodes CAWGSTGSGYTF.